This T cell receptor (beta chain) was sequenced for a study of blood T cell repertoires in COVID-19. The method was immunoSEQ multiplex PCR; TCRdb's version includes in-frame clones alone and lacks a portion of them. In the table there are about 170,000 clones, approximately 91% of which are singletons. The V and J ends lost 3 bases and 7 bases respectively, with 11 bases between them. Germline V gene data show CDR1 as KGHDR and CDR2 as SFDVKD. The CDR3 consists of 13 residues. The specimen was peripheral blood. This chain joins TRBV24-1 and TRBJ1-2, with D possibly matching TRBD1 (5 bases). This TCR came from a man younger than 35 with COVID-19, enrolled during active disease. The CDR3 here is CATSDAGYVGYTF. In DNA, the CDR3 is TGTGCCACCAGTGATGCAGGGTATGTTGGCTACACCTTC.